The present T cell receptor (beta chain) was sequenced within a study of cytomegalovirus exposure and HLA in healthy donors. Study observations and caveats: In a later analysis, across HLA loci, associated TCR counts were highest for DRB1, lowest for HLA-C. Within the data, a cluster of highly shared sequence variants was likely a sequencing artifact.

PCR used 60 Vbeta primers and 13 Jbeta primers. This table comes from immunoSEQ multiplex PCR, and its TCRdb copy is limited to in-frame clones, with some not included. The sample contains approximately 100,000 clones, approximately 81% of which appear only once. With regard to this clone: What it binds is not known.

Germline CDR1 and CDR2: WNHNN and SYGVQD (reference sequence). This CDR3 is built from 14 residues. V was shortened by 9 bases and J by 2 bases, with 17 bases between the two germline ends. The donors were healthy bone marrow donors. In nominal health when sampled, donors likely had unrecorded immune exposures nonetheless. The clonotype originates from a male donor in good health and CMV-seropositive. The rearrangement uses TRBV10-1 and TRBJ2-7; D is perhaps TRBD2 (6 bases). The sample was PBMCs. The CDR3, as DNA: TGCGCCAGTTCGGGGAGGATTGAGCCCTACGAGCAGTACTTC. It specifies CASSGRIEPYEQYF.